What follows are 5 T cell receptor beta chains derived from one specimen sequenced in a study of T cells in Graves' hyperthyroidism and ophthalmopathy. Authors of the study amplified TCR beta CDR3 regions from RNA transcripts. A first-round RT-PCR of the TCR CDR3 used the HTBI primer set. MiXCR, run by TCRdb on the multiplex PCR reads, gives a single entry per CDR3 protein. Here the sample spans approximately 690,000 distinct CDR3 sequences, less than 25% being singletons. Sequencing was done on a sample of blood. The receptors were sampled from a man aged 25-40 years with Graves' ophthalmopathy.

CDR3 sequence (DNA): TGCAGTGCTGAGACAGGGCGAAATGAAAAACTGTTTTTT. As protein: CSAETGRNEKLFF. The chain is built from TRBV20-1 and TRBJ1-4; 7 bases fit TRBD1. This CDR3 spans 13 amino acids. Trimming removed 5 bases from V and 5 bases from J; junction bases left unmatched: 5. Germline assignment: CDR1 DFQATT and CDR2 SNEGSKA (reference sequence).

This clonotype was recorded at least ten times. This sequence joins TRBV5-1 and TRBJ2-1, with 7 bases lining up with TRBD1. CDR1 SGHRS and CDR2 YFSETQ come from the germline V gene. J lost 9 bases, V lost 4 bases, and 10 bases had no gene match. The CDR3 is made up of 14 amino acids. The CDR3 loop reads CASSQDRIFVEQFF. The CDR3, as DNA: TGCGCCAGCAGCCAGGACAGGATTTTTGTTGAGCAGTTCTTC.

This clonotype occurred a few times. The V call is TRBV6-5, the J call TRBJ2-2, with D uncertain. V was pared by 0 bases and J by 2 bases, with 10 bases between. The CDR3 loop spans 16 amino acids. Looked up from germline, CDR1 is MNHEY and CDR2 is SVGAGI. The CDR3, as DNA: TGTGCCAGCAGTTACTCGCAGCTTGTAAACACCGGGGAGCTGTTTTTT. It is translated as CASSYSQLVNTGELFF.

This clonotype has a handful of counts. V gene TRBV5-1 combines with J gene TRBJ1-3; D unresolved. CDR3 length: 15 residues. The V end lost 1 base, the J end lost 4 bases, and 12 bases lay between the germline ends. The germline V gene encodes CDR1 SGHRS and CDR2 YFSETQ. CDR3 loop: CASSLSGALGNTIYF. CDR3 in DNA: TGCGCCAGCAGCTTGAGTGGAGCTTTGGGAAACACCATATATTTT.

The V and J genes are TRBV29-1 and TRBJ2-5; possibly TRBD1 or TRBD2 for D (5 bases each). Trimming shortened V by 7 bases and J by 5 bases, and 14 bases separated the two germline ends. The germline gives CDR1 SQVTM, CDR2 ANQGSEA. This CDR3 is 12 amino acids long. The CDR3 region is CSAPGPGETQYF. The CDR3 DNA reads TGCAGCGCCCCGGGGCCCGGGGAGACCCAGTACTTC.